The 27 T cell receptor beta chains listed next were all sequenced from one sample in a study of T cells expressing NK-cell markers. TCRdb derives one entry per CDR3 protein from the 5' RACE reads, leaving out DNA. The listing records 250,000 to 300,000 distinct CDR3 sequences. The sample taken for sequencing was blood T cells: a sorted CD56 or NKG2C T cell subset, CD4+ or CD8+ T cells, or bulk PBMC T cells (not recorded which). The source of these receptors is a woman between 18 and 70 years old in good health.

This chain links TRBV7-8 with TRBJ1-5. Germline loops: CDR1 SGHVS, CDR2 FQNEAQ. The CDR3 extends over 13 amino acids. The CDR3 spells CASPGGTNQPQHF.

The chain is built from TRBV7-2 and TRBJ1-4. CDR1 and CDR2 (germline): SGHTA, FQGNSA. The CDR3 is 14 residues long. The CDR3 sequence is CASSLAGIDEKLFF.

The V call is TRBV20-1, the J call TRBJ2-1; checking the TCRdb D call of TRBD2 is not possible without DNA. The germline V gene has CDR1 DFQATT and CDR2 SNEGSKA (reference sequence). CDR3 size: 15 residues. This CDR3 reads CSANTGGRGTNEQFF.

The V call is TRBV18, the J call TRBJ1-4. The CDR3 consists of 14 residues. Germline CDR1 KGHSH, CDR2 LQKENI. CDR3 sequence: CASSPRDSNEKLFF.

The chain has TRBV18 and TRBJ1-5. CDR1 is KGHSH, CDR2 LQKENI, per germline. The CDR3 extends over 12 amino acids. The CDR3 region is CASSPTGVAQHF.

Here the CDR3 reads CASSRGDSEAFF. This chain joins TRBV4-3 and TRBJ1-1. The CDR3 contains 12 residues. CDR1 LGHNA and CDR2 YSLEER come from the germline V gene.

V gene TRBV29-1 combines with J gene TRBJ2-3. In germline, CDR1 is SQVTM, CDR2 ANQGSEA. The CDR3 is 13 residues long. The CDR3 loop is CSVSAGVPDTQYF.

The V call is TRBV14, the J call TRBJ1-1; TCRdb lists TRBD1, though no DNA is available to test this call. The CDR3 has 16 residues. Looked up from germline, CDR1 is SGHDN and CDR2 is FVKESK. CDR3 sequence reads: CASSQRQGADYTEAFF.

This sequence joins TRBV7-2 and TRBJ2-5; TCRdb picks TRBD1, but there is no DNA to check that call. Germline V gives CDR1 SGHTA, CDR2 FQGNSA. CDR3 length: 15 amino acids. CDR3 in amino acids: CASSSLGRNQETQYF.

The chain carries TRBV29-1 and TRBJ2-7; TCRdb calls TRBD1, which cannot be checked without DNA. The CDR3 has 11 residues. From germline, CDR1 is SQVTM and CDR2 ANQGSEA. The chain's CDR3 is CSAGQNYEQYF.

The V and J genes are TRBV7-2 and TRBJ2-3; no DNA is available, so the TRBD1 call from TCRdb remains unchecked. CDR3 length: 15 residues. Germline CDR1 SGHTA, CDR2 FQGNSA. This CDR3 reads CASSLAPPGTDTQYF.

V is TRBV10-1 and J is TRBJ2-1; TCRdb designates TRBD1, a call that cannot be tested without DNA. CDR1 is WNHNN, CDR2 SYGVQD, per germline (reference sequence). CDR3 size: 13 residues. The CDR3 is CASSADRRNEQFF.

V gene TRBV5-1 combines with J gene TRBJ2-7. Germline-derived CDR1 and CDR2 are SGHRS and YFSETQ. The CDR3 consists of 11 residues. The CDR3 sequence: CASSLNGEQYF.

V and J are TRBV7-2 and TRBJ1-4. Germline lookup yields CDR1 SGHTA and CDR2 FQGNSA. The CDR3 totals 12 residues. The CDR3 spells CASSLTAEKLFF.

V is TRBV20-1 and J is TRBJ2-1. CDR3 size: 11 residues. Germline V lookup: CDR1 DFQATT, CDR2 SNEGSKA (reference sequence). The CDR3 loop reads CSARGSGEQFF.

The chain combines TRBV25-1 with TRBJ1-3. The CDR3 is made up of 17 amino acids. Germline CDR1 reads MGHDK; CDR2 reads SYGVNS. CDR3 loop: CASSEGGGPISGNTIYF.

CDR3 residues: CAISDPAGGNGYTF. This chain links TRBV10-3 with TRBJ1-2; TCRdb's D call of TRBD1 is untestable without DNA. The CDR3 is 14 amino acids. Germline V CDR1 and CDR2: ENHRY, SYGVKD.

V gene TRBV19 combines with J gene TRBJ2-3. The CDR3 sequence is 12 residues long. Looked up from germline, CDR1 is LNHDA and CDR2 is SQIVND (reference sequence). The CDR3 sequence: CASSPREDTQYF.

This chain links TRBV20-1 with TRBJ1-1. Germline CDR1 DFQATT, CDR2 SNEGSKA (reference sequence). The CDR3 is 12 residues long. CDR3 in amino acids: CSAKVWNGEAFF.

The chain joins TRBV7-2 to TRBJ1-4; the TCRdb D gene call, TRBD1, has no DNA to confirm it. CDR1 and CDR2 (germline): SGHTA, FQGNSA. The CDR3 extends over 13 amino acids. CDR3 residues: CASSSARGEKLFF.

The chain carries TRBV12-3 or TRBV12-4 and TRBJ2-5; TCRdb designates TRBD1, a call that cannot be tested without DNA. The CDR3 loop spans 15 amino acids. CDR3 protein: CASSPRAVGKETQYF.

This sequence joins TRBV12-3 or TRBV12-4 and TRBJ1-2; TCRdb's assignment of TRBD1 cannot be checked, as there is no DNA. The CDR3 contains 14 residues. This chain's CDR3 is CASSFGGYNYGYTF.

J is TRBJ1-5 and V is TRBV4-2; as DNA is missing, the TRBD1 call by TCRdb cannot be tested. This CDR3 spans 15 amino acids. Germline loops: CDR1 LGHNA, CDR2 YNFKEQ. CDR3 in amino acids: CASSQVAGVNQPQHF.

The chain uses TRBV7-2 and TRBJ2-5; as DNA is missing, the TRBD2 call by TCRdb cannot be tested. The CDR3 runs to 19 residues. The V gene's germline CDR1 is SGHTA and CDR2 FQGNSA. The CDR3 region is CASSLAPSGAGGAQETQYF.

This chain links TRBV7-9 with TRBJ1-5. Germline CDR1 SEHNR, CDR2 FQNEAQ (reference sequence). The CDR3 spans 14 residues. The CDR3 here is CASSFSGVNQPQHF.

V usage is TRBV20-1 and J usage is TRBJ2-5; TCRdb names TRBD2, which stays unverified in the absence of DNA. Germline CDR1 reads DFQATT; CDR2 reads SNEGSKA (reference sequence). The CDR3 extends over 13 amino acids. The CDR3: CSARGTSLETQYF.

The V call is TRBV4-3, the J call TRBJ1-4; the TRBD1 assignment by TCRdb is unverifiable without DNA. Germline CDR1 LGHNA, CDR2 YSLEER. The length of the CDR3 is 14 residues. CDR3 loop: CASSLRDREGKLFF.